This T cell receptor beta chain was documented in a study of OX40 agonist ivuxolimab in advanced cancers. Study-wide context: Hepatocellular carcinoma, melanoma, renal cell or head and neck cancer was diagnosed in the dose-escalation patients. Eligibility admitted prior anti-PD-1, anti-PD-L1 or anti-CTLA-4 therapy; about 42% had some. Age averaged about 66 years (range roughly 20 to 90), and roughly 80% were male. Regarding the study as a whole: More expanded clones were seen, on average, in CD8+ T cells than in CD4+.

Germline CDR1 reads SGHRS; CDR2 reads YFSETQ. The ends were cut back, 0 bases at V and 5 bases at J, with 3 bases in the middle. The CDR3 covers 13 residues. Data came from immunoSEQ multiplex PCR; TCRdb stores just in-frame clones and leaves some out. The table includes fewer than 80,000 clones, over 80% detected once. A remark on this clone: Its antigen is undetermined.

The sample consisted of CD4+ or CD8+ T cells sorted from blood, taken in a trial of the OX40 agonist ivuxolimab. The gene calls are TRBV5-1 and TRBJ1-6; no clear D gene. The receptor was isolated from an adult with an advanced solid tumor such as melanoma, head and neck, liver or kidney cancer. The CDR3 region is CASSLANNSPLHF. DNA for the CDR3: TGCGCCAGCAGCTTGGCCAATAATTCACCCCTCCACTTT.